This T cell receptor beta chain appears in the sequencing data of a study of cytomegalovirus exposure and HLA in healthy donors. Study results and caveats: Later, an analysis found that common viral pathogens appeared to be linked with several of the most significant clusters. In the analysis, some V segments, TRBV6-2 and TRBV6-3 included, were excluded as indistinguishable.

This CDR3 contains 13 residues. Germline CDR1 reads MDHEN; CDR2 reads SYDVKM. J gave up 6 bases and V 4 bases, and 2 bases lay outside the gene matches. A note on this clone: No antigen is known for it.

Primers included in the PCR were 60 Vbeta and 13 Jbeta primers. Method: immunoSEQ multiplex PCR; TCRdb's copy keeps in-frame clones and lacks some. The sample carries about 180,000 clones, 65% to 85% recorded once. Sequenced: PBMCs. The chain uses TRBV28 and TRBJ2-7; TRBD1 matches 11 bases. The receptor was isolated from a woman in her forties or fifties in good health and CMV-seropositive. The CDR3, as DNA: TGTGCCAGCAGTTCCGGGACAGGGGGCGAGCAGTACTTC. It encodes CASSSGTGGEQYF. Looking up the rest from reference TRBV28 and TRBJ2-7 gives the full variable domain: DVKVTQSSRYLVKRTGEKVFLECVQDMDHENMFWYRQDPGLGLRLIYFSYDVKMKEKGDIPEGYSVSREKKERFSLILESASTNQTSMYLCASSSGTGGEQYFGPGTRLTVT.